This T cell receptor beta chain was identified in a study of shared clonotypes between healthy human individuals. Repertoires were generated with immunoSEQ multiplex PCR, while TCRdb's copy carries only in-frame clones and drops some. The sample lists about 2 million clones, 95% occurring once. The CDR3 contains 17 residues. Germline V CDR1 and CDR2: SEHNR, FQNEAQ (reference sequence). V was shortened by 2 bases and J by 0 bases, with 14 bases between the two germline ends. Donors comprised healthy HIV-negative adults lacking recent acute infections or vaccinations. Nashville, Tennessee was home to all donors, each a Caucasian adult.

V and J are TRBV7-9 and TRBJ1-3; D perhaps matches TRBD1 (5 bases). The sample comprised naive CD4+ T cells sorted from blood. As to subset: CD45RA+ positively selected. This clonotype originated in a man aged 18-30 years in good health. CDR3 sequence: CASSLNGGPSSGNTIYF. The DNA for the CDR3 is TGTGCCAGCAGCTTAAATGGGGGTCCCTCCTCTGGAAACACCATATATTTT.